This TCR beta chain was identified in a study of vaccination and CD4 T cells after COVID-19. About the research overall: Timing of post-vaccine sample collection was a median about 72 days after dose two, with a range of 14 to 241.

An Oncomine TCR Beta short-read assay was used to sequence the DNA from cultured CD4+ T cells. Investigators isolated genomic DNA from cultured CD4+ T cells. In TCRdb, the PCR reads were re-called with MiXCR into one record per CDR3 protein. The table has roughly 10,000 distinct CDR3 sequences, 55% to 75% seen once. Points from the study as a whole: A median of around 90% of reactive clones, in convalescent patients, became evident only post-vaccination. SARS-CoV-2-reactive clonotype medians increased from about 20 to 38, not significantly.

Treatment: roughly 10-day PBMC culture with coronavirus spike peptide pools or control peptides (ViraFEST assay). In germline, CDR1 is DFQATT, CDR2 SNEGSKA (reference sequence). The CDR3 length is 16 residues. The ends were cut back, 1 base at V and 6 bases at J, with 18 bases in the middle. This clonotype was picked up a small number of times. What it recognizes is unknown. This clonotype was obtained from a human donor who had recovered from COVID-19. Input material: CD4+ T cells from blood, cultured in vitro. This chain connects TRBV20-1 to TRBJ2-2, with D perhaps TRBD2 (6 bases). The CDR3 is CSARVAGPIGAGELFF. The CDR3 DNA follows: TGCAGTGCTAGAGTTGCGGGGCCGATAGGGGCCGGGGAGCTGTTTTTT.